One sample yielded the 19 T cell receptor beta chains listed below, sequenced in a study of shared clonotypes between healthy human individuals. Sequenced by immunoSEQ multiplex PCR; TCRdb stores in-frame clones only, minus some. The data hold approximately 1,000,000 clones, with around three quarters observed a single time. The sample consisted of memory CD4+ T cells from PBMCs. As to subset: CD45RA-negative fraction. These receptor sequences come from a young man in good health. Some clones in this sample may be carry-over from other donors' samples.

The chain carries TRBV10-3 and TRBJ2-7; TRBD2 matches at 7 bases. The germline V gene encodes CDR1 ENHRY and CDR2 SYGVKD. This CDR3 spans 15 amino acids. J was trimmed by 0 bases and V by 10 bases; bases with no gene match: 12. In DNA form, the CDR3 reads TGTGCCACCAGGGAGGGCCTACAAAGCTCCTACGAGCAGTACTTC. It encodes CATREGLQSSYEQYF.

This clone appeared a single time. The chain couples TRBV5-1 to TRBJ1-2; D may be TRBD1 (6 bases). The CDR3 runs to 16 residues. CDR1 is SGHRS and CDR2 is YFSETQ in the germline V gene. V lost 0 bases to trimming and J lost 4 bases, with 16 bases between them. The CDR3 sequence is CASSLAGAPLVYGYTF. The CDR3 DNA follows: TGCGCCAGCAGCTTGGCAGGGGCCCCCCTCGTCTATGGCTACACCTTC.

The chain couples TRBV19 to TRBJ2-7, with TRBD1 identical over 9 bases. CDR1 and CDR2 (germline): LNHDA, SQIVND (reference sequence). This CDR3 contains 15 residues. V lost 5 bases and J lost 3; bases outside the gene matches: 8. This CDR3 is CASSYRQGEYYEQYF. CDR3 nucleotides: TGTGCCAGTAGTTACCGACAGGGGGAATACTACGAGCAGTACTTC.

The rearrangement joins TRBV28 to TRBJ1-2; TRBD1 matches 9 bases. Germline values: CDR1 MDHEN, CDR2 SYDVKM. The V and J ends lost 3 bases and 4 bases, in that order; junction bases with no gene match: 12. There are 17 residues in the CDR3. The CDR3 here is CASSFSPHRGLGYGYTF. For the CDR3, the DNA is TGTGCCAGCAGTTTCTCCCCCCACAGGGGGCTAGGCTATGGCTACACCTTC.

The chain combines TRBV7-3 with TRBJ1-2; D may be TRBD1 (6 bases). CDR3 length equals 15 residues. V was clipped by 5 bases and J by 4 bases, with 17 bases between them. CDR1 SGHTA and CDR2 FQGTGA come from the germline V gene. The CDR3, as DNA: TGTGCCAGCAGCCCCCTGGGGGGGCGAGGCTATGGCTACACCTTC. Translation: CASSPLGGRGYGYTF.

This chain links TRBV27 with TRBJ2-7; D remains ambiguous. V was cut by 6 bases and J by 1 base, with 10 bases left in between. Looked up from germline, CDR1 is MNHEY and CDR2 is SMNVEV (reference sequence). This CDR3 contains 13 residues. The CDR3 loop reads CASSRAVSYEQYF. For the CDR3, the DNA is TGTGCCAGCAGCCGGGCTGTGTCCTACGAGCAGTACTTC.

This clone appeared a single time. CDR3 in amino acids: CASSVLTSGRRSYNEQFF. The CDR3 DNA reads TGTGCCAGCAGTGTACTTACTAGCGGGAGACGCTCCTACAATGAGCAGTTCTTC. The chain uses TRBV27 and TRBJ2-1; TRBD2 aligns across 11 bases. J gave up 0 bases and V 5 bases, and 9 bases lay outside the gene matches. The CDR3 sequence is 18 residues long. Germline V gene sequence: CDR1 MNHEY, CDR2 SMNVEV (reference sequence).

The chain is built from TRBV10-3 and TRBJ1-5; TRBD1 might be the D (5 bases). Between the trimmed V and J ends, which lost 8 bases and 3 bases, there was a span of 17 bases. The CDR3 length is 15 residues. From germline, CDR1 is ENHRY and CDR2 SYGVKD. CDR3 loop: CAIGGTDNNNQPQHF. In DNA form, the CDR3 reads TGTGCCATCGGGGGGACCGATAATAACAATCAGCCCCAGCATTTT.

With respect to this clone: This CDR3 is also generated by other DNA sequences in the sample. V and J are TRBV2 and TRBJ1-3, with TRBD1 as a possible D gene (6 bases). The CDR3 extends over 15 amino acids. Per the germline V gene, CDR1 is SNHLY and CDR2 is FYNNEI. The ends were cut back, 2 bases at V and 2 bases at J, with 10 bases in the middle. The CDR3 here is CASSEIPGAGNTIYF. DNA of the CDR3: TGTGCCAGCAGTGAAATCCCAGGGGCTGGAAACACCATATATTTT.

This clone has a single count. J is TRBJ2-6 and V is TRBV19; D is undetermined. The CDR3 runs 15 residues. Trimming removed 1 base from V and 4 bases from J, with 8 bases in between. The germline V gene has CDR1 LNHDA and CDR2 SQIVND (reference sequence). The CDR3 spells CASSIGVNGANVLTF. CDR3 DNA: TGTGCCAGTAGTATAGGAGTAAACGGGGCCAACGTCCTGACTTTC.

CDR3 nucleotides: TGTGCCAGCCTACCCCGGGACAGGGACACTGAAGCTTTCTTT. This gives the protein CASLPRDRDTEAFF. V gene TRBV6-5 combines with J gene TRBJ1-1; 9 nucleotides align to TRBD1. Germline CDR1 reads MNHEY; CDR2 reads SVGAGI. The CDR3 contains 14 residues. V was clipped by 8 bases and J by 3 bases; unmatched bases: 7.

The chain employs TRBV25-1 and TRBJ2-5, with unresolved D. The germline gives CDR1 MGHDK, CDR2 SYGVNS. The V end lost 1 base, the J end lost 0 bases, and 3 bases lay between the germline ends. CDR3 length: 13 residues. The CDR3 bases are TGTGCCAGCAGTGAATTGAACCAAGAGACCCAGTACTTC. Translation: CASSELNQETQYF.

The V call is TRBV28, the J call TRBJ2-3, with TRBD2 matching 10 bases. The V and J ends lost 5 bases and 1 base, in that order; junction bases with no gene match: 6. Germline V CDR1 and CDR2: MDHEN, SYDVKM. The CDR3 contains 16 residues. The CDR3 nucleotides are TGTGCCAGCAGTGGAGCCGGGACTAGCGGCACAGATACGCAGTATTTT. Its translation: CASSGAGTSGTDTQYF.

This chain joins TRBV6-1 and TRBJ1-5, with a tentative D call TRBD1 (5 bases). Germline V CDR1 and CDR2: MNHNS, SASEGT. V shed 4 bases and J shed 2 bases, with 12 bases lying between them. This CDR3 comprises 15 residues. The CDR3 DNA follows: TGTGCCAGCAGTGTAGGGGTCAGCGGCAATCAGCCCCAGCATTTT. Amino acid sequence: CASSVGVSGNQPQHF.

V and J are TRBV5-4 and TRBJ2-7, with D hard to call. Germline CDR1 SGHNT, CDR2 YYREEE (reference sequence). The ends were cut back, 4 bases at V and 2 bases at J, with 16 bases in the middle. The CDR3 has 15 amino acids. The chain's CDR3 is CASSLSSGVAYEQYF. In DNA form, the CDR3 reads TGTGCCAGCAGCCTATCGTCGGGCGTTGCCTACGAGCAGTACTTC.

This clone was detected a few times. The V and J genes are TRBV9 and TRBJ1-2; the match to TRBD1 covers 7 bases. CDR3 size: 13 residues. Germline CDR1 reads SGDLS; CDR2 reads YYNGEE. V lost 3 bases, J lost 3 bases, and 2 bases stayed unmatched. CDR3 residues: CASSGTGYYGYTF. The CDR3 region has the DNA TGTGCCAGCAGCGGGACAGGATACTATGGCTACACCTTC.

CDR3 loop: CASSLWASPRAGELFF. For the CDR3, the DNA is TGTGCCAGCAGTTTATGGGCTAGCCCTCGGGCCGGGGAGCTGTTTTTT. This chain joins TRBV28 and TRBJ2-2, with D possibly being TRBD2 (5 bases). Between the trimmed V and J ends, which lost 0 bases and 6 bases, there was a span of 14 bases. The CDR3 has 16 residues. The germline gives CDR1 MDHEN, CDR2 SYDVKM.

This sequence joins TRBV9 and TRBJ2-5; D is possibly TRBD1 (6 bases). The CDR3 covers 14 residues. Trimming pared 4 bases from V and 1 base from J, leaving 11 bases between. From germline, CDR1 is SGDLS and CDR2 YYNGEE. The CDR3 DNA sequence: TGTGCCAGCAGCCCGGGACAAAGCCAAGAGACCCAGTACTTC. Residues: CASSPGQSQETQYF.

This clone was picked up one time. This sequence joins TRBV28 and TRBJ1-5; D remains ambiguous. Germline-derived CDR1 and CDR2 are MDHEN and SYDVKM. Trimming took 7 bases from V and 2 from J, leaving 6 bases between them. The CDR3 sequence is 12 residues long. This CDR3 is CASIEGNQPQHF. The CDR3 DNA is TGTGCCAGCATAGAGGGCAATCAGCCCCAGCATTTT.